The 3 T cell receptor beta chains given below trace back to one sample, sequenced in a study of blood T cell repertoires in COVID-19. Sequencing was performed with immunoSEQ multiplex PCR; in TCRdb, only in-frame clones are kept and a portion is missing. The sample records about 26,000 clones, over 85% being singletons. The specimen was peripheral blood. The origin of the receptors is a human donor in a cohort sampled during active COVID-19.

This chain uses TRBV4-1 with TRBJ2-7; D might be TRBD1 (5 bases). Germline V gives CDR1 MGHRA, CDR2 YSYEKL. The CDR3 loop spans 17 amino acids. V shed 1 base and J shed 0 bases, with 16 bases lying between them. For the CDR3, the DNA is TGCGCCAGCAGCCAAGTTTATACTTACAGGAACTCCTACGAGCAGTACTTC. Its translation is CASSQVYTYRNSYEQYF.

V gene TRBV7-3 combines with J gene TRBJ2-5; D might be TRBD1 (7 bases). There are 15 residues in the CDR3. Trimming took 3 bases from V and 4 from J, leaving 15 bases between them. The germline V gene encodes CDR1 SGHTA and CDR2 FQGTGA. CDR3 protein: CASSLEGASGETQYF. The CDR3, as DNA: TGTGCCAGCAGCTTGGAGGGGGCTAGTGGAGAGACCCAGTACTTC. Full variable domain (rest looked up from reference TRBV7-3 and TRBJ2-5): GAGVSQTPSNKVTEKGKYVELRCDPISGHTALYWYRQSLGQGPEFLIYFQGTGAADDSGLPNDRFFAVRPEGSVSTLKIQRTERGDSAVYLCASSLEGASGETQYFGPGTRLLVL.

The chain links TRBV6-1 to TRBJ1-2, with 9 positions matching TRBD1. With V trimmed by 1 base and J by 9 bases, 15 bases remained unmatched. Germline V gives CDR1 MNHNS, CDR2 SASEGT. The CDR3 contains 17 residues. CDR3 nucleotides: TGTGCCAGCAGTGAAGAGGTCATGAGGACAGGGGATAAAAGCTACACCTTC. This sequence encodes CASSEEVMRTGDKSYTF.